This passage covers 16 T cell receptor beta chains from one sample sequenced in a study of T cell changes during pregnancy in multiple sclerosis (dated by TCRdb to about 2019). The method behind the library was the immunoSEQ multiplex PCR assay. As stored in TCRdb, this immuneACCESS dataset retains in-frame rearrangements with V and J assigned. A fraction of the clones does not appear; measured against another copy, unresolved V genes explain less than half of the discrepancy, and the remainder lacks a known reason. The sample yields approximately 51,000 clones; approximately 94% were counted once. The ten largest clones represent approximately 0.59% of the sample. Specimen: CD4+ T cells from peripheral blood mononuclear cells, collected in the second trimester of pregnancy. The receptors shown here come from a female donor with multiple sclerosis, enrolled in a pregnancy study.

V usage is TRBV6-5 and J usage is TRBJ1-4, with D perhaps TRBD1 (6 bases). The V gene lost 7 bases and the J gene lost 8 bases, with 14 bases spanning the gap. The CDR3 runs to 13 residues. Germline values: CDR1 MNHEY, CDR2 SVGAGI. The CDR3 coding sequence is TGTGCCAGCAAACTGGACAGTAGGGAAAAACTGTTTTTT. It specifies CASKLDSREKLFF.

V is TRBV19 and J is TRBJ1-2; 7 bases are shared with TRBD1. Per germline, CDR1 LNHDA and CDR2 SQIVND (reference sequence). J gave up 0 bases and V 9 bases, and 10 bases lay outside the gene matches. This CDR3 is 15 amino acids long. The CDR3 coding sequence is TGTGCCAGCTCCGTCGACAGGGCAGCTAACTATGGCTACACCTTC. Translated: CASSVDRAANYGYTF.

The gene calls are TRBV7-3 and TRBJ2-1; tentative D call: TRBD2 (7 bases). Germline V lookup: CDR1 SGHTA, CDR2 FQGTGA. V gave up 0 bases and J gave up 4 bases, with 13 bases separating them. The CDR3 is 16 residues long. This chain's CDR3 is CASSLTGRGPYNEQFF. Here the CDR3 DNA reads TGTGCCAGCAGCTTAACGGGGCGGGGGCCTTACAATGAGCAGTTCTTC. The full variable domain, rest sourced from reference TRBV7-3 and TRBJ2-1, is GAGVSQTPSNKVTEKGKYVELRCDPISGHTALYWYRQSLGQGPEFLIYFQGTGAADDSGLPNDRFFAVRPEGSVSTLKIQRTERGDSAVYLCASSLTGRGPYNEQFFGPGTRLTVL.

The chain employs TRBV4-3 and TRBJ2-5, with 10 nucleotides matching TRBD2. V was clipped by 5 bases and J by 4 bases; unmatched bases: 7. Germline V lookup: CDR1 LGHNA, CDR2 YSLEER. This CDR3 spans 15 amino acids. The CDR3, as DNA: TGCGCCAGCAGCTCGAGCGGGGGGGTAAGAGAGACCCAGTACTTC. Translated, it gives CASSSSGGVRETQYF.

This clone was picked up a small number of times. This chain uses TRBV15 with TRBJ2-1; the match to TRBD2 covers 12 bases. Germline assignment: CDR1 LNHNV and CDR2 YYDKDF (reference sequence). Trimming cost V 3 bases and J 6 bases; bases outside gene matches: 9. CDR3 length equals 17 residues. The CDR3 nucleotides read TGTGCCACCAGCAGCGCCGATCTGGGACTAGCGGGCAATGAGCAGTTCTTC. Translating it yields CATSSADLGLAGNEQFF.

V gene TRBV9 combines with J gene TRBJ2-1; D unclear. Trimming took off 0 bases at V and 6 bases at J, with 7 bases between the two ends. The CDR3 spans 13 residues. Germline CDR1 is SGDLS and CDR2 is YYNGEE. CDR3 in DNA: TGTGCCAGCAGCGTAGGGCAGTCCAATGAGCAGTTCTTC. Translation gives CASSVGQSNEQFF.

This clone has only one observation. The V and J genes are TRBV6-1 and TRBJ1-3; the D is unclear. There are 15 residues in the CDR3. Germline-derived CDR1 and CDR2 are MNHNS and SASEGT. The V gene lost 8 bases and the J gene lost 4 bases, with 18 bases spanning the gap. The CDR3 loop reads CASAGSGRVGNTIYF. CDR3 DNA: TGTGCCAGCGCCGGCTCGGGGAGGGTGGGAAACACCATATATTTT.

The rearrangement uses TRBV30 and TRBJ2-3; 11 positions match TRBD1. Germline V gene sequence: CDR1 GTSNPN, CDR2 SVGIG (reference sequence). This CDR3 spans 19 amino acids. After removal of 3 bases from V and 3 bases from J, the junction contained 17 bases not matched to a gene. The CDR3 DNA sequence: TGTGCCTGGAGAGCCTCTAGAAACCGGGACAGGGGGTGGACAGATACGCAGTATTTT. This sequence encodes CAWRASRNRDRGWTDTQYF.

The gene calls are TRBV7-9 and TRBJ1-1, with D perhaps matching TRBD1 (6 bases). The germline gives CDR1 SEHNR, CDR2 FQNEAQ (reference sequence). Trimming took 3 bases from V and 0 from J, leaving 8 bases between them. The CDR3 runs 14 residues. The CDR3 DNA follows: TGTGCCAGCAGCTTCAGGGGCATGAACACTGAAGCTTTCTTT. Its protein product is CASSFRGMNTEAFF.

The V gene is TRBV5-4, the J gene TRBJ2-5; D ambiguous. This CDR3 is built from 13 residues. Germline V CDR1 and CDR2: SGHNT, YYREEE (reference sequence). Trimming shortened V by 6 bases and J by 5 bases, and 14 bases separated the two germline ends. CDR3 coding DNA: TGTGCCAGCACCGCCCCAGGATGGGAGACCCAGTACTTC. Its protein product is CASTAPGWETQYF. Looking up the rest from reference TRBV5-4 and TRBJ2-5 gives the full variable domain: ETGVTQSPTHLIKTRGQQVTLRCSSQSGHNTVSWYQQALGQGPQFIFQYYREEENGRGNFPPRFSGLQFPNYSSELNVNALELDDSALYLCASTAPGWETQYFGPGTRLLVL.

The chain recombines TRBV30 with TRBJ2-7, with D possibly being TRBD2 (5 bases). CDR3 length: 13 amino acids. V lost 5 bases to trimming and J lost 3 bases, with 14 bases between them. CDR1 is GTSNPN, CDR2 SVGIG, per germline (reference sequence). Here the CDR3 DNA reads TGTGCCTGGGGAAGAGAGGGTTTCTACGAGCAGTACTTC. This encodes CAWGREGFYEQYF.

V and J are TRBV7-2 and TRBJ1-2, with 10 bases that match TRBD1. The CDR3 has 12 amino acids. Germline lookup yields CDR1 SGHTA and CDR2 FQGNSA. Trimming cost V 5 bases and J 11 bases; bases outside gene matches: 5. The CDR3 is CASSKDRGRYTF. The CDR3 DNA sequence: TGTGCCAGCAGCAAAGACAGGGGGCGTTACACCTTC.

The genes are TRBV2 and TRBJ1-6; no firm D call. This CDR3 is built from 13 residues. Germline V lookup: CDR1 SNHLY, CDR2 FYNNEI. V lost 6 bases, J lost 10 bases, and 13 bases lay in between. CDR3 coding DNA: TGTGCCAGCAGGGGCTGGGAGGGCTCACCCCTCCACTTT. Its translation is CASRGWEGSPLHF.

The gene calls are TRBV19 and TRBJ2-3; tentative D call: TRBD1 (7 bases). Germline-derived CDR1 and CDR2 are LNHDA and SQIVND (reference sequence). V lost 3 bases, J lost 2 bases, and 12 bases lay in between. This CDR3 spans 15 amino acids. The CDR3 protein is CASSIQGGPTDTQYF. DNA for the CDR3: TGTGCCAGTAGTATTCAGGGGGGCCCCACAGATACGCAGTATTTT.

The V call is TRBV5-8, the J call TRBJ1-5, with a tentative D call TRBD1 (5 bases). CDR3 length equals 15 residues. Trimming took off 0 bases at V and 2 bases at J, with 9 bases between the two ends. CDR1 SGHTS and CDR2 YDEGEE come from the germline V gene. This chain's CDR3 is CASSLVGAGNQPQHF. The CDR3, as DNA: TGTGCCAGCAGCTTGGTAGGGGCCGGCAATCAGCCCCAGCATTTT.

This chain connects TRBV6-6 to TRBJ1-5; the match to TRBD1 covers 9 bases. The CDR3 runs 15 residues. The germline V gene has CDR1 MNHNY and CDR2 SVGAGI (reference sequence). The V gene end was trimmed by 5 bases and the J gene end by 3 bases; junction bases not matched to a gene: 5. The CDR3 is CASSQQGAFNQPQHF. The CDR3 DNA sequence: TGTGCCAGCAGTCAACAGGGGGCGTTCAATCAGCCCCAGCATTTT.